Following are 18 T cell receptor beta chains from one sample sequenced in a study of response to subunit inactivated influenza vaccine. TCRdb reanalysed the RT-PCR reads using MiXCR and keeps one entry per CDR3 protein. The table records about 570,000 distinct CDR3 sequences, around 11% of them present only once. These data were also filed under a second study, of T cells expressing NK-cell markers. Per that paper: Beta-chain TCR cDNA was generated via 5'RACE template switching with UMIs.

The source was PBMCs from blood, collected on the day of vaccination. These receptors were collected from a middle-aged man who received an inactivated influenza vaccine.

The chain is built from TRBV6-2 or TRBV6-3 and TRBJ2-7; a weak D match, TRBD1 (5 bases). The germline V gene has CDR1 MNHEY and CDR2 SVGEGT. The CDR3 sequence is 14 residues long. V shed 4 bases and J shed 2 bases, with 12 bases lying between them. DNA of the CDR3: TGTGCCAGCAGTTGGGGCAGGCCGACCTACGAGCAGTACTTC. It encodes CASSWGRPTYEQYF.

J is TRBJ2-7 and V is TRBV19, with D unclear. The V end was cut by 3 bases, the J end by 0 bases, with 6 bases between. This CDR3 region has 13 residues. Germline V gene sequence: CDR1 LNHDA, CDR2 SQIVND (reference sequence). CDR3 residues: CASSIQASYEQYF. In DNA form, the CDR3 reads TGTGCCAGTAGTATTCAGGCCTCCTACGAGCAGTACTTC.

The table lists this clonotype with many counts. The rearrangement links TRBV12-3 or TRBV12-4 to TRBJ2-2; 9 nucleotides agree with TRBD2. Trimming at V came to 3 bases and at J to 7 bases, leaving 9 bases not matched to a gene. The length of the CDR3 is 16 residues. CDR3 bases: TGTGCCAGCAGTTTGAGGCTAGCGGGAAGTTACGGGGAGCTGTTTTTT. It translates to CASSLRLAGSYGELFF.

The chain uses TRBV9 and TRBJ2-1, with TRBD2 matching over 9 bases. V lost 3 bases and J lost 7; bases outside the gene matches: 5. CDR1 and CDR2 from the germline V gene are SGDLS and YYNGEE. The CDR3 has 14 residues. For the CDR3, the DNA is TGTGCCAGCAGCGGGGTTCTAGCGGGGAATGAGCAGTTCTTC. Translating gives CASSGVLAGNEQFF.

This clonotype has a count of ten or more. The CDR3 reads CAISDPGQGMLTDTQYF. DNA for the CDR3: TGTGCCATCAGTGATCCGGGACAGGGGATGCTCACAGATACGCAGTATTTT. The rearrangement uses TRBV10-3 and TRBJ2-3; 10 bases match TRBD1. The CDR3 runs to 17 residues. V dropped 3 bases and J dropped 2; count of bases not matched to a gene: 8. The germline CDR1 and CDR2 sequences are ENHRY and SYGVKD.

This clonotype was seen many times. The CDR3 here is CAISYGGAGTGELFF. The CDR3 coding sequence is TGTGCCATCAGCTACGGGGGGGCAGGCACCGGGGAGCTGTTTTTT. This chain uses TRBV10-3 with TRBJ2-2; 8 bases are a match to TRBD2. Germline V CDR1 and CDR2: ENHRY, SYGVKD. The CDR3 length is 15 residues. Trimming at V came to 6 bases and at J to 4 bases, leaving 7 bases not matched to a gene.

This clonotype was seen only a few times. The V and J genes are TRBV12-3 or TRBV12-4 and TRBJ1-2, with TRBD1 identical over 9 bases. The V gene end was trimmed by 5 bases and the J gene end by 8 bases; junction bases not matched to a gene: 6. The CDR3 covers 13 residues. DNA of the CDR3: TGTGCCAGCAGTCTCTACAGGGGGCACGGCTACACCTTC. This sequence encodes CASSLYRGHGYTF.

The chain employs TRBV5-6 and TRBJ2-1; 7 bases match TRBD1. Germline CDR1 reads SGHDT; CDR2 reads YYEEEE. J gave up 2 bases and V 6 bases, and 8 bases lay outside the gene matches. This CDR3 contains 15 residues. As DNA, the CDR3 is TGTGCCAGCACTGACAGGGTAATAACCTACAATGAGCAGTTCTTC. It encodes CASTDRVITYNEQFF.

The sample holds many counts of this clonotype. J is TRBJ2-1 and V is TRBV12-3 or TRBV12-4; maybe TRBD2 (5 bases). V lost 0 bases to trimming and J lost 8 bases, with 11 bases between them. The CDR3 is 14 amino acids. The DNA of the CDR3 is TGTGCCAGCAGTTTAGCTTTAGCGAGGGATGAGCAGTTCTTC. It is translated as CASSLALARDEQFF.

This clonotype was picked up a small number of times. CDR3 in DNA: TGCAGTGCTAGAGATCGAGGGCACCCGAACACTGAAGCTTTCTTT. Amino acids: CSARDRGHPNTEAFF. V is TRBV20-1 and J is TRBJ1-1; D is unresolved. The CDR3 sequence is 15 residues long. V was clipped by 0 bases and J by 1 base, with 12 bases between them. Germline V gene lookup returns CDR1 DFQATT and CDR2 SNEGSKA (reference sequence).

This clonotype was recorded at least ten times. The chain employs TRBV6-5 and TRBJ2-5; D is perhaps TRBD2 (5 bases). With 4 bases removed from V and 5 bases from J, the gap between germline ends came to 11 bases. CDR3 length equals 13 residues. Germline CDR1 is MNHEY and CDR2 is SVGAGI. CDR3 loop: CASSFGGYETQYF. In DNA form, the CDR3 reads TGTGCCAGCAGTTTCGGAGGATATGAGACCCAGTACTTC.

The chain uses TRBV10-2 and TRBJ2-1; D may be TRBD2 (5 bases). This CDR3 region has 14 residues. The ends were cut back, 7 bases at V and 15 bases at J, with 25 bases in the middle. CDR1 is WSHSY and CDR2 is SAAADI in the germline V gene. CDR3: CASTPDLLQRARFF. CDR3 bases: TGCGCCAGCACCCCGGACTTACTCCAGAGGGCCCGGTTCTTC.

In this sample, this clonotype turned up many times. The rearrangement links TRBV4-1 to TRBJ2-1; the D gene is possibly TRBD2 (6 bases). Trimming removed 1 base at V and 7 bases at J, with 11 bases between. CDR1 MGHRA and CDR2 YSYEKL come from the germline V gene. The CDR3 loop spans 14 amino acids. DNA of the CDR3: TGCGCCAGCAGCCAAGCTTCACGGGGGAATGAGCAGTTCTTC. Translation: CASSQASRGNEQFF.

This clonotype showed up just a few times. CDR3 nucleotides: TGTGCCAGCAGCCCCTCATCAGGGGATGCTTCCGAGCAGTACTTC. Its protein product is CASSPSSGDASEQYF. The chain employs TRBV11-2 and TRBJ2-7; D might be TRBD1 (6 bases). V lost 5 bases and J lost 6, with 20 bases in between. CDR1 SGHAT and CDR2 FQNNGV come from the germline V gene. CDR3 length: 15 residues.

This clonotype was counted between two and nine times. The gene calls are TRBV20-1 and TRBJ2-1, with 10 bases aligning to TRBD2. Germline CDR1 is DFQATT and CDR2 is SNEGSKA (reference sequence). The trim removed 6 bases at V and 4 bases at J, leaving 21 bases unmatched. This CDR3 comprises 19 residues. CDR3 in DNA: TGCAGTGCCCCAACAGGGGGGCTCCTAGCGGGAGTGGCTTACAATGAGCAGTTCTTC. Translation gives CSAPTGGLLAGVAYNEQFF.

CDR3 sequence: CSASLGLAGNEQFF. For the CDR3, the DNA is TGCAGTGCGAGCCTGGGACTAGCGGGGAATGAGCAGTTCTTC. J is TRBJ2-1 and V is TRBV20-1; 13 positions match TRBD2. Germline values: CDR1 DFQATT, CDR2 SNEGSKA (reference sequence). The J segment lost 7 bases and the V segment lost 6 bases, leaving 6 bases of the junction unmatched. The CDR3 extends over 14 amino acids.

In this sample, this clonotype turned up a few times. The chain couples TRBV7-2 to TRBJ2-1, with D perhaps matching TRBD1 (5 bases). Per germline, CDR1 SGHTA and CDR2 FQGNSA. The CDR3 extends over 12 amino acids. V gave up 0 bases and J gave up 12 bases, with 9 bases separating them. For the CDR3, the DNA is TGTGCCAGCAGCTTAGCAGGGGAAGGGCAGTTCTTC. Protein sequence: CASSLAGEGQFF.

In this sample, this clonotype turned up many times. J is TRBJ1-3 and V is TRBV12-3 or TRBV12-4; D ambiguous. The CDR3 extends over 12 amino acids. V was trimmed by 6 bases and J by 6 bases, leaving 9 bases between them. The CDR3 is CASSSHPNTIYF. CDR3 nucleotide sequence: TGTGCCAGCAGCTCCCACCCAAACACCATATATTTT.